This entry describes one T cell receptor beta chain. What it recognizes is unknown. TCRdb's table, derived via immunoSEQ multiplex PCR, lists solely in-frame clones and lacks some. The profile shows around 41,000 clones, around nine tenths of them singletons. The data were taken from a study of OX40 agonist ivuxolimab in advanced cancers. Study overall: The mean age was about 61 years, ranging from about 20 to 79, with about four fifths of participants male. In three patients, partial responses were observed, one with hepatocellular carcinoma and two with cutaneous melanoma. Points from the study as a whole: Clonal expansion among partial responders at 0.1-3.0 mg/kg ranked near the lowest. By week 6 at 0.1 to 3.0 mg/kg, blood CD4+ and CD8+ T cells had expanded clonally.

CDR1 is SEHNR and CDR2 is FQNEAQ in the germline V gene (reference sequence). Trimming left V 4 bases short and J 7 bases short, with 17 bases between. The CDR3 extends over 14 amino acids. The source of this sequence is an adult with an advanced solid tumor such as melanoma, head and neck, liver or kidney cancer. The rearrangement uses TRBV7-9 and TRBJ2-7; D unclear. The source was CD4+ or CD8+ T cells sorted from blood, collected in a trial of the OX40 agonist ivuxolimab. CDR3: CASSSPDAAVEQYF. The CDR3 coding sequence is TGTGCCAGCAGCTCCCCGGACGCCGCGGTTGAGCAGTACTTC.